This note documents a single T cell receptor (beta chain) sequence. No much larger clone is present one base from it, and per-base qualities are unavailable. These data are taken from a study of CD8 T cells in acute hepatitis C reinfection (dated by TCRdb to about 2021). About the full investigation: Both during acute infection and after viral clearance, the study profiled the TCRbeta repertoire of CD8+ T cells that were specific for the HCV NS3-1073 epitope. Follow-up samples were obtained from about 8 spontaneous resolvers who had cleared HCV, at least 347 days after estimated infection. Paired acute and follow-up samples were contributed by four of the spontaneous resolvers. Results the study describes overall, beyond this receptor: Only the TCRbeta chain was sequenced in bulk, so alphabeta pairing of public clonotypes could not be determined. It was rare for CDR3 sequences to be shared with other epitopes, and exact matching may have been limited by differing sequencing approaches. Diversity in the NS3-1073 specific repertoires was high, and no significant differences in diversity emerged among acute resolver, follow-up resolver and acute chronic samples. All groups showed preferential use of the TRBV04 and TRBV06 gene families, a pattern that overrepresentation in the naive pool did not explain. Chronically infected subjects had no follow-up repertoires because NS3-1073 specific cells were too rare to sort. Regardless of outcome, roughly 12 public clonotypes were found, and one public clonotype used V04-02/J02-02.

The FACS-sorted cells had their genomic DNA extracted, and the commercial immunoSEQ service was used to sequence the TCRbeta chains. The original methods were these. ImmunoSEQ Analyzer software v3.0 and R v3.5.1 were used to analyze the repertoire data. Only productive rearrangements were analyzed, because any sequences with stop codons or out-of-frame rearrangements were filtered out. Simpson diversity, Shannon entropy, CDR3 length and nucleotide addition metrics were supplied by the sequencing provider. Clonotypes were grouped by frequency into dominant, sub-dominant, low or lowest abundance categories, and clonotypes below 0.1% were left out of most analyses. Any CDR3 amino acid clonotype present in at least two subjects at a cumulative frequency of at least 0.5% was labeled public. In TCRdb, the immuneACCESS table is reduced to in-frame sequences with V and J assigned. These tables do not hold every clone; where another copy was compared, an unresolved V gene accounts for under half, and the others remain unexplained. D and trimming come from the DNA, and the V and J calls and clone size come from that table. This sample holds 2,500 or so clones; over 60% were observed only once. The ten largest account for roughly a tenth of the sample.

Taken from the germline V gene, the CDR1 and CDR2 loops are MNHEY and SVGAGI. V is pruned by 3 bases and J by 0 bases, leaving 2 bases of the junction without a gene match. The CDR3 contains 15 residues, cysteine and phenylalanine counted. Just CDR3 DNA is preserved here, 45 bases in frame from base 1. This specimen's time point label, per the study, means: at least 347 days after estimated infection, following spontaneous clearance. HCV-specific TCR repertoires were characterized directly ex vivo, without prior in vitro expansion of the sequenced cells. Enrolled in the Montreal Hepatitis C Cohort (HEPCO) in Canada, the donors were people who inject drugs, and these donors were followed every 3 months. Acute primary HCV infection was defined as a positive HCV RNA or antibody test that came after a negative test within the prior 24 weeks. HCV-specific cells were stained with a PE-labeled tetramer loaded with the NS3 peptide spanning residues 1073-1081. Cells were surface stained with CD3, CD8 and CD45RO antibodies, and an aqua fixable dye was used to exclude dead cells. The cohort comprised 7 or 8 spontaneous resolvers, defined by HCV RNA clearance within 24 weeks. Frozen stocks of peripheral blood mononuclear cells were first thawed, after which negative isolation of CD8+ T cells was carried out using the MACS CD8+ T cell Isolation Kit. Sorting of the cells was done on a BD FACSAria II cell sorter.

The chain employs TRBV6-5 and TRBJ2-1; 7 nucleotides in the junction match TRBD1. Specimen: HCV NS3-1073 tetramer-sorted CD8+ T cells from PBMCs, collected at follow-up. The cell subset or site label, read with the paper, signifies: FACS-sorted NS3-1073 tetramer+ CD8+ T cells. The sequence was collected from a middle-aged man who spontaneously cleared hepatitis C infection. The CDR3 region has the sequence CASSYEGASYNEQFF. The sequence in DNA is TGTGCCAGCAGTTATGAGGGGGCCTCCTACAATGAGCAGTTCTTC.